The 27 T cell receptor beta chains below all came from one sample that was sequenced in a study of human T cells and chemical hapten exposure. TCRdb analysed the RACE reads with MiXCR anew, one entry per CDR3 protein. The sample holds tens of thousands of distinct CDR3 sequences, approximately 3.5% seen once. Time point described: patch test 2, 6 weeks after DPC sensitization. Treatment: therapeutic diphenylcyclopropenone sensitization with weekly scalp DPC. The sample was whole blood, taken in connection with sensitization to the hapten diphenylcyclopropenone (DPC). These receptors all come from a man in his forties with alopecia areata. Some clones in this sample may be carry-over from other donors' samples.

There are a few counts of this clonotype. The chain recombines TRBV20-1 with TRBJ2-5; tentative D call: TRBD2 (6 bases). Germline V gives CDR1 DFQATT, CDR2 SNEGSKA (reference sequence). The CDR3 is 15 amino acids. Trimming removed 0 bases at V and 1 base at J, with 12 bases between. The CDR3 coding sequence is TGCAGTGCTAGAGATTTCGGGGACTTCCAAGAGACCCAGTACTTC. It specifies CSARDFGDFQETQYF.

The rearrangement joins TRBV20-1 to TRBJ2-3; D unresolved. With 2 bases removed from V and 3 bases from J, the gap between germline ends came to 6 bases. CDR3 size: 12 residues. Germline V gene sequence: CDR1 DFQATT, CDR2 SNEGSKA (reference sequence). The CDR3 here is CSARPQTDTQYF. In DNA, the CDR3 is TGCAGTGCTAGACCCCAAACAGATACGCAGTATTTT.

This clonotype was recorded many times. The rearrangement uses TRBV7-3 and TRBJ2-3; D unresolved. Trimming shortened V by 2 bases and J by 0 bases, and 6 bases separated the two germline ends. The CDR3 loop spans 14 amino acids. Germline V gene sequence: CDR1 SGHTA, CDR2 FQGTGA. CDR3 DNA sequence: TGTGCCAGCAGCTTACAACCTAGCACAGATACGCAGTATTTT. Its protein product is CASSLQPSTDTQYF.

Many counts were recorded for this clonotype. J is TRBJ2-3 and V is TRBV3-1, with 8 bases matching TRBD2. The V gene's germline CDR1 is LGHDT and CDR2 YNNKEL (reference sequence). V trimming: 1 base; J trimming: 6 bases; junction bases outside the gene matches: 6. CDR3 length: 15 residues. Written as DNA, the CDR3 is TGTGCCAGCAGCCAAGGTGGTAGCGGGATTGATACGCAGTATTTT. This codes for CASSQGGSGIDTQYF.

This clonotype was found many times. This chain joins TRBV12-3 or TRBV12-4 and TRBJ1-6, with 7 positions matching TRBD1. The CDR3 is made up of 15 amino acids. The ends lost 5 bases at V and 7 bases at J; junction bases unmatched: 8. CDR3 protein: CASSPLGGGNSPLHF. In DNA, the CDR3 is TGTGCCAGCAGTCCCCTAGGGGGCGGAAATTCACCCCTCCACTTT.

This clonotype was seen many times. The chain couples TRBV20-1 to TRBJ2-7; 8 bases are a match to TRBD1. The germline V gene has CDR1 DFQATT and CDR2 SNEGSKA (reference sequence). The V gene end was trimmed by 3 bases and the J gene end by 6 bases; junction bases not matched to a gene: 13. CDR3 length equals 15 residues. CDR3 amino acids: CSASGGETGVPEQYF. The CDR3 DNA sequence: TGCAGTGCTAGTGGGGGTGAGACAGGGGTCCCCGAGCAGTACTTC.

This clonotype has a count of ten or more. V is TRBV18 and J is TRBJ2-3; TRBD1 matches at 10 bases. V lost 6 bases and J lost 4; bases outside the gene matches: 10. Germline CDR1 and CDR2: KGHSH and LQKENI. The CDR3 runs 16 residues. Here the CDR3 reads CASSGPGQGFSDTQYF. CDR3 DNA sequence: TGTGCCAGCTCGGGACCGGGACAGGGGTTCTCAGATACGCAGTATTTT.

This clonotype was counted many times. The CDR3 DNA reads as TGTGCCAGCAGTCGAAGCGGAGAGTCCTTCGTGAGTGAGCAGTTCTTC. Protein: CASSRSGESFVSEQFF. This chain joins TRBV12-3 or TRBV12-4 and TRBJ2-1; possibly TRBD2 for D (5 bases). There are 16 residues in the CDR3. Trimming left V 5 bases short and J 9 bases short, with 23 bases between.

This clonotype was counted at least ten times. The rearrangement joins TRBV30 to TRBJ2-7; D remains unclear. The germline CDR1 and CDR2 sequences are GTSNPN and SVGIG (reference sequence). Between the trimmed V and J ends, which lost 2 bases and 3 bases, there was a span of 8 bases. CDR3 length: 12 amino acids. The CDR3, as DNA: TGTGCCTGGAGTCGGGTCGGCTACGAGCAGTACTTC. Translated: CAWSRVGYEQYF. Together with reference TRBV30 and TRBJ2-7, the CDR3 gives the full variable domain: SQTIHQWPATLVQPVGSPLSLECTVEGTSNPNLYWYRQAAGRGLQLLFYSVGIGQISSEVPQNLSASRPQDRQFILSSKKLLLSDSGFYLCAWSRVGYEQYFGPGTRLTVT.

The rearrangement links TRBV9 to TRBJ1-3; 7 bases map to TRBD1. CDR3 length: 16 amino acids. Per germline, CDR1 SGDLS and CDR2 YYNGEE. Losses at the gene ends were 3 bases for V and 4 bases for J; bases not matched to a gene: 10. As DNA, the CDR3 is TGTGCCAGCAGCGCGGGCACAGGGGCGAGCGGAAACACCATATATTTT. Amino acid sequence: CASSAGTGASGNTIYF.

This clonotype occurred many times. The chain couples TRBV7-2 to TRBJ1-6; D ambiguous. The germline V gene has CDR1 SGHTA and CDR2 FQGNSA. V shed 5 bases and J shed 7 bases, with 15 bases lying between them. The CDR3 runs to 15 residues. CDR3 bases: TGTGCCAGCAGCATCGGAGGGTTCATCAATTCACCCCTCCACTTT. It yields the protein CASSIGGFINSPLHF.

The chain carries TRBV6-6 and TRBJ1-2; 7 bases agree with TRBD1. J gave up 5 bases and V 6 bases, and 24 bases lay outside the gene matches. CDR3 length: 19 amino acids. From germline, CDR1 is MNHNY and CDR2 SVGAGI (reference sequence). The DNA for the CDR3 is TGTGCCAGCAGCCGATTCACTCGGGACAGCCTAGGAAGTCCTTATGGCTACACCTTC. Translating gives CASSRFTRDSLGSPYGYTF.

This clonotype occurred a few times. This sequence joins TRBV27 and TRBJ2-7; D perhaps matches TRBD2 (5 bases). The V gene lost 0 bases and the J gene lost 3 bases, with 9 bases spanning the gap. The CDR3 loop spans 14 amino acids. The germline CDR1 and CDR2 sequences are MNHEY and SMNVEV (reference sequence). The CDR3 region has the DNA TGTGCCAGCAGTTTATCTGAGCGGAACTACGAGCAGTACTTC. It specifies CASSLSERNYEQYF.

The V and J genes are TRBV7-6 and TRBJ2-2; TRBD2 is a possible D gene (6 bases). The CDR3 runs 14 residues. Germline CDR1 and CDR2: SGHVS and FNYEAQ. The V gene lost 0 bases and the J gene lost 7 bases, with 9 bases spanning the gap. CDR3 amino acids: CASSLAEGIGELFF. The CDR3 nucleotides read TGTGCCAGCAGCTTAGCGGAGGGAATCGGGGAGCTGTTTTTT. Together with reference TRBV7-6 and TRBJ2-2, the CDR3 gives the full variable domain: GAGVSQSPRYKVTKRGQDVALRCDPISGHVSLYWYRQALGQGPEFLTYFNYEAQQDKSGLPNDRFSAERPEGSISTLTIQRTEQRDSAMYRCASSLAEGIGELFFGEGSRLTVL.

There are many counts of this clonotype. The chain combines TRBV21-1 with TRBJ2-5; TRBD2 is the table's D call, not checked against the DNA. TRBV21-1 is marked as a pseudogene. The CDR3 sequence is 17 residues long. The CDR3 region has the DNA TGTGCCAGCAGCAAGTCGGGGAAGCGGGAGGGCCGGGAGACCCAGTACTTC. Amino acids: CASSKSGKREGRETQYF.

Ten or more counts support this clonotype. The chain recombines TRBV28 with TRBJ1-1, with D maybe TRBD1 (5 bases). The CDR3 is 14 amino acids. V was clipped by 7 bases and J by 5 bases, with 17 bases between them. Germline V gene sequence: CDR1 MDHEN, CDR2 SYDVKM. This chain's CDR3 is CASKPRDGATEAFF. CDR3 nucleotides: TGTGCCAGCAAACCGCGAGACGGGGCAACTGAAGCTTTCTTT. Full variable domain (outside the CDR3, taken from reference TRBV28 and TRBJ1-1): DVKVTQSSRYLVKRTGEKVFLECVQDMDHENMFWYRQDPGLGLRLIYFSYDVKMKEKGDIPEGYSVSREKKERFSLILESASTNQTSMYLCASKPRDGATEAFFGQGTRLTVV.

The J gene is TRBJ2-1, the V gene TRBV19; 7 nucleotides line up with TRBD1. CDR1 and CDR2 (germline): LNHDA, SQIVND (reference sequence). CDR3 length: 16 residues. Trimming removed 4 bases from V and 0 bases from J; junction bases left unmatched: 6. The CDR3 region is CASSSGTASSYNEQFF. CDR3 coding DNA: TGTGCCAGTAGTAGTGGGACAGCGAGCTCCTACAATGAGCAGTTCTTC.

V is TRBV24-1 and J is TRBJ2-2, with D unresolved. The length of the CDR3 is 15 residues. Per the germline V gene, CDR1 is KGHDR and CDR2 is SFDVKD. V lost 3 bases and J 4 bases, leaving 11 bases between the germline ends. CDR3 bases: TGTGCCACCAGTGATCTTCCCCAAAGCACCGGGGAGCTGTTTTTT. It encodes CATSDLPQSTGELFF.

This clonotype counts as medium-sized. The V gene is TRBV6-2 or TRBV6-3, the J gene TRBJ2-6; 8 nucleotides agree with TRBD1. In germline, CDR1 is MNHEY, CDR2 SVGEGT. This CDR3 is 16 amino acids long. J lost 1 base, V lost 3 bases, and 2 bases had no gene match. The CDR3 reads CASSYNRGSGANVLTF. DNA for the CDR3: TGTGCCAGCAGTTATAACAGGGGGTCTGGGGCCAACGTCCTGACTTTC.

This clonotype was seen at least ten times. The rearrangement joins TRBV6-2 or TRBV6-3 to TRBJ2-2, with 11 bases identical to TRBD2. CDR3 length: 16 residues. CDR1 is MNHEY, CDR2 SVGEGT, per germline. V trimming: 5 bases; J trimming: 1 base; junction bases outside the gene matches: 3. CDR3 nucleotides: TGTGCCAGCAGTGTGGGACTAGCGGTGAACACCGGGGAGCTGTTTTTT. This sequence encodes CASSVGLAVNTGELFF.

The sample holds many counts of this clonotype. The rearrangement links TRBV5-1 to TRBJ2-7; 9 bases line up with TRBD1. The CDR3 contains 15 residues. The germline gives CDR1 SGHRS, CDR2 YFSETQ. The J segment lost 4 bases and the V segment lost 0 bases, leaving 5 bases of the junction unmatched. DNA of the CDR3: TGCGCCAGCAGCTTGGCGGGACAGGGTCTGTACGAGCAGTACTTC. It encodes CASSLAGQGLYEQYF.

This clonotype was found many times. V is TRBV7-9 and J is TRBJ1-5; TRBD1 matches 7 bases. CDR1 SEHNR and CDR2 FQNEAQ come from the germline V gene (reference sequence). The CDR3 runs to 14 residues. The ends lost 4 bases at V and 6 bases at J; junction bases unmatched: 6. The CDR3 sequence is CASSSGGPSQPQHF. The DNA of the CDR3 is TGTGCCAGCAGCTCAGGGGGTCCTAGTCAGCCCCAGCATTTT.

This clonotype was recorded many times. The chain combines TRBV2 with TRBJ2-7, with D possibly TRBD1 on 6 matching bases. Trimming took 6 bases from V and 3 from J, leaving 15 bases between them. The germline V gene encodes CDR1 SNHLY and CDR2 FYNNEI. This CDR3 comprises 14 residues. Here the CDR3 DNA reads TGTGCCAGCAGCGAACAGGGATCCGGCTACGAGCAGTACTTC. Protein: CASSEQGSGYEQYF.

Many counts were recorded for this clonotype. The genes are TRBV5-1 and TRBJ2-3, with D unresolved. CDR1 is SGHRS, CDR2 YFSETQ, per germline. This CDR3 comprises 13 residues. Trimming stripped 3 bases from V and 3 bases from J, with 8 bases between. CDR3 nucleotides: TGCGCCAGCAGCTCAGCACCGACAGATACGCAGTATTTT. Its protein is CASSSAPTDTQYF.

The table lists this clonotype with many counts. The CDR3: CASSRSGQGTSEQYF. In DNA form, the CDR3 reads TGCGCCAGCAGCCGCTCGGGACAGGGTACGAGCGAGCAGTACTTC. This sequence joins TRBV5-1 and TRBJ2-7, with TRBD1 matching over 9 bases. CDR1 and CDR2 from the germline V gene are SGHRS and YFSETQ. The CDR3 consists of 15 residues. Trimming removed 4 bases from V and 6 bases from J; junction bases left unmatched: 11.

This clonotype was seen at least ten times. This rearrangement joins TRBV12-3 or TRBV12-4 to TRBJ1-1; tentative D call: TRBD1 (6 bases). V shed 1 base and J shed 0 bases, with 12 bases lying between them. The CDR3 loop spans 16 amino acids. The CDR3 sequence is CASSLDGGGLNTEAFF. In DNA form, the CDR3 reads TGTGCCAGCAGTTTAGATGGGGGCGGGTTGAACACTGAAGCTTTCTTT.

This clonotype was detected many times. The chain combines TRBV28 with TRBJ1-2, with 7 bases matching TRBD1. Per germline, CDR1 MDHEN and CDR2 SYDVKM. The CDR3 has 12 residues. The V segment lost 5 bases and the J segment 8 bases; nucleotides outside the gene matches: 5. This chain's CDR3 is CASSPDRVGYTF. The CDR3 nucleotides are TGTGCCAGCAGTCCCGACAGGGTCGGCTACACCTTC.